A single sample is the source of the 21 T cell receptor beta chains below, sequenced in a study of control samples from healthy donors and cancer patients (dated by TCRdb to the early 2020s). Library prep was done by the immunoSEQ multiplex PCR assay. What TCRdb holds here is the immuneACCESS table cut down to in-frame rearrangements. Part of the clones is not present; checked against another copy, under half of the missing clones reflect an unresolved V gene, and the others are unexplained. The sample profile shows over 75,000 clones; around four fifths of them were found once. Of the sample, around 20% falls within the top ten clones. Sample: blood. Receptor source: a man aged 25-45 years in good health.

This clone is a singleton in its sample. This chain links TRBV29-1 with TRBJ1-3; D unresolved. The CDR3 loop spans 13 amino acids. V was pared by 5 bases and J by 2 bases, with 10 bases between. Per germline, CDR1 SQVTM and CDR2 ANQGSEA. Written as DNA, the CDR3 is TGCAGCGTTAAGGGCAGGACTGGAAACACCATATATTTT. Its protein product is CSVKGRTGNTIYF.

The J gene is TRBJ1-2, the V gene TRBV3-1 (or the pseudogene TRBV3-2); D perhaps matches TRBD1 (5 bases). The CDR3 loop spans 13 amino acids. CDR1 is LGHDT, CDR2 YNNKEL, per germline (reference sequence). Trimming removed 4 bases from V and 6 bases from J, with 12 bases in between. The CDR3 region has the DNA TGTGCCAGCAGCCTGAGAGGGGCAGATGGCTACACCTTC. This encodes CASSLRGADGYTF.

The chain uses TRBV7-9 and TRBJ2-7; the D is unclear. The CDR3 spans 15 residues. Trimming stripped 2 bases from V and 7 bases from J, with 18 bases between. Germline lookup yields CDR1 SEHNR and CDR2 FQNEAQ (reference sequence). Written as DNA, the CDR3 is TGTGCCAGCAGCTTAAAGTTCGGCCCGAGTCGGGAGCAGTACTTC. Translated, it gives CASSLKFGPSREQYF.

The chain is built from TRBV7-2 and TRBJ1-1; 7 positions match TRBD1. The CDR3 is 16 residues long. Germline assignment: CDR1 SGHTA and CDR2 FQGNSA. V lost 2 bases and J lost 6; bases outside the gene matches: 12. This CDR3 is CASSLNGMNRGSEAFF. CDR3 nucleotide sequence: TGTGCCAGCAGCTTAAACGGGATGAACAGGGGCTCTGAAGCTTTCTTT.

This clone was seen just once. The rearrangement joins TRBV11-2 to TRBJ2-7; 10 bases match TRBD1. The CDR3 extends over 16 amino acids. V shed 1 base, J shed 0 bases, and the junction held 3 bases outside the gene matches. CDR1 is SGHAT, CDR2 FQNNGV, per germline. The CDR3 sequence is CASSLGWTGGSYEQYF. Written as DNA, the CDR3 is TGTGCCAGCAGCTTAGGGTGGACAGGGGGCTCCTACGAGCAGTACTTC.

The chain uses TRBV11-2 and TRBJ1-4; weak D call: TRBD1 (6 bases). V was shortened by 0 bases and J by 8 bases, with 13 bases between the two germline ends. The germline gives CDR1 SGHAT, CDR2 FQNNGV. The CDR3 totals 15 residues. CDR3 loop: CASSLDGGGGEKLFF. In nucleotides, the CDR3 is TGTGCCAGCAGCTTAGACGGCGGTGGGGGCGAAAAACTGTTTTTT.

The J gene is TRBJ1-5, the V gene TRBV15, with TRBD1 as a possible D gene (5 bases). CDR1 and CDR2 from the germline V gene are LNHNV and YYDKDF (reference sequence). CDR3 length: 15 residues. V lost 2 bases to trimming and J lost 3 bases, with 11 bases between them. For the CDR3, the DNA is TGTGCCACCAGCAGATCGACAGACTACAATCAGCCCCAGCATTTT. Its protein product is CATSRSTDYNQPQHF.

The chain links TRBV30 to TRBJ2-1; 11 positions match TRBD1. The CDR3 is 13 amino acids. The germline gives CDR1 GTSNPN, CDR2 SVGIG (reference sequence). The junction had 5 bases not matched to a gene; V was cut back by 7 bases and J by 6 bases. The CDR3 loop is CASGQGAPNEQFF. The CDR3 region has the DNA TGTGCCTCCGGACAGGGGGCTCCCAATGAGCAGTTCTTC.

This clone turned up a few times. J is TRBJ2-3 and V is TRBV5-1, with D hard to call. The germline CDR1 and CDR2 sequences are SGHRS and YFSETQ. This CDR3 has 15 amino acids. V shed 4 bases and J shed 2 bases, with 14 bases lying between them. CDR3 sequence reads: CASSLRTTNTDTQYF. In nucleotides, the CDR3 is TGCGCCAGCAGCCTGAGGACCACCAACACAGATACGCAGTATTTT.

The chain joins TRBV16 to TRBJ1-4; a possible D gene is TRBD1 (6 bases). This CDR3 spans 15 amino acids. Germline CDR1 reads KGHSY; CDR2 reads FQNENV. V gave up 2 bases and J gave up 5 bases, with 12 bases separating them. The DNA of the CDR3 is TGTGCCAGCAGCCAAGTTCGACAGGAGAATGAAAAACTGTTTTTT. It codes for CASSQVRQENEKLFF.

The V call is TRBV2, the J call TRBJ1-5; a weak D match, TRBD1 (5 bases). The V gene's germline CDR1 is SNHLY and CDR2 FYNNEI. The V end was cut by 6 bases, the J end by 6 bases, with 12 bases between. The CDR3 covers 13 residues. DNA of the CDR3: TGTGCCAGCAGGGGGGTCCAGGCTCAGCCCCAGCATTTT. Translation gives CASRGVQAQPQHF.

The J gene is TRBJ2-7, the V gene TRBV6-1, with 7 bases that match TRBD1. Germline CDR1 is MNHNS and CDR2 is SASEGT. This CDR3 spans 16 amino acids. Trimming removed 5 bases from V and 2 bases from J; junction bases left unmatched: 12. In DNA, the CDR3 is TGTGCCAGCAGTAAAGTCTCCGGGACAGCCGCCTACGAGCAGTACTTC. Protein product: CASSKVSGTAAYEQYF.

The CDR3 DNA reads as TGTGCCAGCAGCTTGGGAGGGGGGATAGAGACCCAGTACTTC. This sequence encodes CASSLGGGIETQYF. The chain combines TRBV5-5 with TRBJ2-5, with D perhaps being TRBD1 or TRBD2 (6 bases each). The V end lost 0 bases, the J end lost 4 bases, and 10 bases lay between the germline ends. Germline V gene sequence: CDR1 SGHKS, CDR2 YYEKEE (reference sequence). CDR3 length: 14 residues.

The CDR3 DNA follows: TGTGCCAGCAGCTTGCGTGGGAGCCTAACTGGCTACACCTTC. Protein: CASSLRGSLTGYTF. The chain is built from TRBV5-6 and TRBJ1-2, with no clear D. Looked up from germline, CDR1 is SGHDT and CDR2 is YYEEEE. CDR3 size: 14 residues. Trimming removed 1 base from V and 7 bases from J, with 14 bases in between.

The rearrangement links TRBV28 to TRBJ2-7, with unresolved D. The CDR3 contains 15 residues. The V gene lost 1 base and the J gene lost 0 bases, with 10 bases spanning the gap. Germline CDR1 reads MDHEN; CDR2 reads SYDVKM. The CDR3 bases are TGTGCCAGCAGTTTATTTGATGTGACCTCCTACGAGCAGTACTTC. Translating gives CASSLFDVTSYEQYF. Looking up the rest from reference TRBV28 and TRBJ2-7 gives the full variable domain: DVKVTQSSRYLVKRTGEKVFLECVQDMDHENMFWYRQDPGLGLRLIYFSYDVKMKEKGDIPEGYSVSREKKERFSLILESASTNQTSMYLCASSLFDVTSYEQYFGPGTRLTVT.

This clone was detected a few times. The chain joins TRBV5-1 to TRBJ2-2; D is unclear. V lost 5 bases and J lost 0, with 14 bases in between. Germline V gene data show CDR1 as SGHRS and CDR2 as YFSETQ. The CDR3 extends over 16 amino acids. The DNA for the CDR3 is TGCGCCAGCAGGATTACCCCTGGGGCGAACACCGGGGAGCTGTTTTTT. Translation: CASRITPGANTGELFF. Together with reference TRBV5-1 and TRBJ2-2, the CDR3 gives the full variable domain: KAGVTQTPRYLIKTRGQQVTLSCSPISGHRSVSWYQQTPGQGLQFLFEYFSETQRNKGNFPGRFSGRQFSNSRSEMNVSTLELGDSALYLCASRITPGANTGELFFGEGSRLTVL.

The sample holds a few counts of this clone. The chain couples TRBV12-3 or TRBV12-4 to TRBJ1-4; unclear D gene. The CDR3 length is 11 residues. The V gene lost 0 bases and the J gene lost 15 bases, with 8 bases spanning the gap. Written as DNA, the CDR3 is TGTGCCAGCAGTTTAGCAGGTCGGGTGTTTTTT. It encodes CASSLAGRVFF.

V usage is TRBV24-1 and J usage is TRBJ1-4, with TRBD1 matching over 9 bases. CDR3 length: 16 amino acids. Losses at the gene ends were 9 bases for V and 0 bases for J; bases not matched to a gene: 7. The germline V gene encodes CDR1 KGHDR and CDR2 SFDVKD. For the CDR3, the DNA is TGTGCCACCGTACAGGGGGCCCGCCCAACTAATGAAAAACTGTTTTTT. This codes for CATVQGARPTNEKLFF.

V gene TRBV5-1 combines with J gene TRBJ1-6; D remains ambiguous. Germline V gene sequence: CDR1 SGHRS, CDR2 YFSETQ. The CDR3 totals 15 residues. Trimming shortened V by 3 bases and J by 13 bases, and 20 bases separated the two germline ends. CDR3 region: CASSSVAADPRPLHF. CDR3 nucleotide sequence: TGCGCCAGCAGCTCGGTGGCGGCAGACCCTCGCCCCCTCCACTTT.

The J gene is TRBJ2-1, the V gene TRBV2; the D call may be TRBD1 or TRBD2 (5 bases each). V lost 3 bases, J lost 3 bases, and 9 bases lay in between. This CDR3 is built from 14 residues. CDR1 is SNHLY, CDR2 FYNNEI, per germline. As DNA, the CDR3 is TGTGCCAGCAGTGAGGGGGTCTACTACAATGAGCAGTTCTTC. As protein: CASSEGVYYNEQFF.

V and J are TRBV7-9 and TRBJ2-7; D may match TRBD1 or TRBD2 (5 bases each). The CDR3 consists of 13 residues. Between the trimmed V and J ends, which lost 1 base and 6 bases, there was a span of 10 bases. CDR1 is SEHNR and CDR2 is FQNEAQ in the germline V gene (reference sequence). The CDR3 DNA sequence: TGTGCCAGCAGCTTAGGAGGGGTTTCCGAGCAGTACTTC. Translating gives CASSLGGVSEQYF.